This note documents a single T cell receptor beta chain sequence. Its antigen is unknown. One heparinised blood draw averaging about 116 mL was given by each donor. The investigators reverse transcribed all of the isolated RNA, so they sequenced expressed TCRB transcripts. Libraries were prepared by immunoSEQ multiplex PCR; TCRdb keeps only in-frame clonotypes and omits some of them. The table lists about 360,000 clones, 10% to 15% of them singletons. The data belong to a study of beta chain features in type 1 diabetes. Study-wide background: There was similarity between patients and healthy donors in age, gender and cell yields. General study findings and limits: Cells with high TCR expression could be over-represented by cDNA sequencing.

Germline V gives CDR1 LGHNA, CDR2 YSLEER. The length of the CDR3 is 16 residues. V lost 0 bases and J 4 bases, leaving 15 bases between the germline ends. The sample comprised naive CD4+ T cells from blood. The receptor's source is a man between 18 and 29 years old in good health. The chain links TRBV4-3 to TRBJ1-2, with D tentatively TRBD1 (6 bases). CDR3 in amino acids: CASSQDGGGDSYGYTF. The CDR3 coding sequence is TGCGCCAGCAGCCAAGATGGGGGGGGCGATAGCTATGGCTACACCTTC.